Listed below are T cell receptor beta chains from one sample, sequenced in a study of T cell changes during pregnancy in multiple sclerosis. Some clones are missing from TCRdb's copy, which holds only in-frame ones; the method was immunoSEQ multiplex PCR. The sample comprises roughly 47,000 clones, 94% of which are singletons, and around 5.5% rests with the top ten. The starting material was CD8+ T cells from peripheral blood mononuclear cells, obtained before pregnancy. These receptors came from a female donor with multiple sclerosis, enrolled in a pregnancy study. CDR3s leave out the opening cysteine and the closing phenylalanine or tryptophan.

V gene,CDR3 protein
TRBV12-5,ASALDRYEQY
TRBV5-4,ASSSGQGNGYT
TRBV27,ASSSRGRSYEQY
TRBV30,AWSSTAEAF
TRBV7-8,ASSTPGQLATYEQY
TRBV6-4,ASRVTSGAYNEQF
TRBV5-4,ASSLAFEASYEQY
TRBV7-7,ASSPAAHEQY
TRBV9,ASSVAPSGTYEQY
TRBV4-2,ASSPLGGVTDTQY
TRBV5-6,ASSLFRDYTQY
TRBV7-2,ASSQGHNQPQH
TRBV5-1,ASSPGLAGVTPYNEQF
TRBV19,ASSIAGYNEQF
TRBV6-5,ASSYSGSDNIYEQY
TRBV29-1,SVEGTVNTEAF
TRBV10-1,ASSELADEQY
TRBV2,ASRRTGIETQY
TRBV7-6,ASSPSGGAYEQY
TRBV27,ASSQGLAGNYDEQY
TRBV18,ASSPRDIVSTNEKLF
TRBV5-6,ASSLEGKDTQY
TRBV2,ASSTSRTDAYELY
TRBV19,ASSIELSVYEQY
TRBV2,ASGDSGGPYQETQY
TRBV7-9,ASSSTGSGTEAF
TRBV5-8,ASSLSETGGADTIY
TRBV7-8,ASSLTGPETQY
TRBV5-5,ASSLGQGGLPQH
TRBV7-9,ASGRGENTEAF
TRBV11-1,ASSLSRGTSTDTQY
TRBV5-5,ASSTMTGGQETQY
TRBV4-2,ASSQPLAGIKETQY
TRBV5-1,ASSLDVRAGGPSYEQY
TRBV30,AWTEGQGPYEQY
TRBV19,ASSTPDRDTEAF
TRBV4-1,ASSQETGGLDTGELF
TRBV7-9,ASSTGLRGAYEQY
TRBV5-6,ASSTLTGIYGYT
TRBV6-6,ASRWPGNTQY
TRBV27,ASSPPGDTQY
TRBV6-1,ASSERVDRANQPQH
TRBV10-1,ASSESTNVLPGELF
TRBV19,ASSTGGNQPQH
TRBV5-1,ASRRTGTASYEQY